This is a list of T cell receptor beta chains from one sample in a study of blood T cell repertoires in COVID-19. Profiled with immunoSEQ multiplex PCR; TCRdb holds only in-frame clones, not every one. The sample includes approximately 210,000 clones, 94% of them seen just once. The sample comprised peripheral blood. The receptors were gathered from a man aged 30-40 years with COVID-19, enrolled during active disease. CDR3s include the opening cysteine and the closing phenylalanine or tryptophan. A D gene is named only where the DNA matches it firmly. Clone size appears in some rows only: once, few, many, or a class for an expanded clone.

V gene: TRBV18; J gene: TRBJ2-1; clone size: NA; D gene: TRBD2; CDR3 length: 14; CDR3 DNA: TGTGCCAGCTCACCTCCGGGAGGGAGGAATGAGCAGTTCTTC; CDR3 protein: CASSPPGGRNEQFF
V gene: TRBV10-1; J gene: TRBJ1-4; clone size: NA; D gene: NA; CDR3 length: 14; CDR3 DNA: TGCGCCAGCAGTGAGAGGGCGGCGGGGGAAAAACTGTTTTTT; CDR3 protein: CASSERAAGEKLFF
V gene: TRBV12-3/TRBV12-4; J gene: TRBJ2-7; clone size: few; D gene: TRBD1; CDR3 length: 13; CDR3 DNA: TGTGCCAGCAGATTAACAGGGGTCTACGAGCAGTACTTC; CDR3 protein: CASRLTGVYEQYF
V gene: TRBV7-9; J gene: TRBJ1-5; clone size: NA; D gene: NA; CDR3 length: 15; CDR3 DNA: TGTGCCAGCAGCTTAGGGGCACGGGGTTGGGGGCCCCAGCATTTT; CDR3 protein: CASSLGARGWGPQHF
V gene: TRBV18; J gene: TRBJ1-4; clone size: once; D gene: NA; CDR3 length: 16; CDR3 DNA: TGTGCCAGCTCACTCACAGGGAAAGCTCCTAATGAAAAACTGTTTTTT; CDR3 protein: CASSLTGKAPNEKLFF
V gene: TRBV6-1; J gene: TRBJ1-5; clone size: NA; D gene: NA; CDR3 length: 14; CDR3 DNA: TGTGCCAGCAGTGAACAAGGGGTAAGTCAGCCCCAGCATTTT; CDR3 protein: CASSEQGVSQPQHF
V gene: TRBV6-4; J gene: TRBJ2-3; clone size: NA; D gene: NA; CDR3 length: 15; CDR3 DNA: TGTGCCAGCAGTGCCGTGGGGGGGCCCACAGATACGCAGTATTTT; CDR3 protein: CASSAVGGPTDTQYF
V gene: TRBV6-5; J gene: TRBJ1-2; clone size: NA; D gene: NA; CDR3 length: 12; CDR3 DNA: TGTGCCAGCAGCCAGGGCAACTATGGCTACACCTTC; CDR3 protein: CASSQGNYGYTF
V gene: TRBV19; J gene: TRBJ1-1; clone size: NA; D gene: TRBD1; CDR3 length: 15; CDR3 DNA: TGTGCCAGTAAGCGAGGGGGCCCCCTGAACACTGAAGCTTTCTTT; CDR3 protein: CASKRGGPLNTEAFF
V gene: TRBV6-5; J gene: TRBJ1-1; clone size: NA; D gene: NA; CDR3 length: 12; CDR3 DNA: TGTGCCAGCAAACATGTTTCCACTGAAGCTTTCTTT; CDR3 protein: CASKHVSTEAFF
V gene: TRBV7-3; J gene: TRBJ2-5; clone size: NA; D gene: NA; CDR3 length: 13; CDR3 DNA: TGTGCCAGCAGCTTTGGGCAGCAAGAGACCCAGTACTTC; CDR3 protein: CASSFGQQETQYF
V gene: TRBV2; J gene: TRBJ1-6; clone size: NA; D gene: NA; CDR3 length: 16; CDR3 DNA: TGTGCCAGCAGCCTCACAGGGCTGGGGAATAATTCACCCCTCCACTTT; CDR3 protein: CASSLTGLGNNSPLHF
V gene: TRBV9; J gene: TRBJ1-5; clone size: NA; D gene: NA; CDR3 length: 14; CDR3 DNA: TGTGCCAGCAGCGTAGGAGTTTCCAATCAGCCCCAGCATTTT; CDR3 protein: CASSVGVSNQPQHF
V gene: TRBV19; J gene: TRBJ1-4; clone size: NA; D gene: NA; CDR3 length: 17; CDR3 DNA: TGTGCCAGTGGTGGAGGGTTCGTCGGGGCAACTAATGAAAAACTGTTTTTT; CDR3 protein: CASGGGFVGATNEKLFF
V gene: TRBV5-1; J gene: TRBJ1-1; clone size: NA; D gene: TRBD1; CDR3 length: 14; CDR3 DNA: TGCGCCAGCAGCTTTAGACAGGGTCCCACTGAAGCTTTCTTT; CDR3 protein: CASSFRQGPTEAFF
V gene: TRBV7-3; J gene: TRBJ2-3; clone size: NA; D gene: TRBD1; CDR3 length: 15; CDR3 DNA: TGTGCCAGCAGCAAAGGGGGGACAGGCGAAGATACGCAGTATTTT; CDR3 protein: CASSKGGTGEDTQYF
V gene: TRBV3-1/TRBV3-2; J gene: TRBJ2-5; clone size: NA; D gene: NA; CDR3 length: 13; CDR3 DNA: TGTGCCAGCAGCCAACGAGGGGGAGAGACCCAGTACTTC; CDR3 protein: CASSQRGGETQYF
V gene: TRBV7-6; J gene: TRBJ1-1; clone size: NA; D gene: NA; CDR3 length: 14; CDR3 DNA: TGTGCCAGCAGCTCCTCCGGGGGGAACACTGAAGCTTTCTTT; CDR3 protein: CASSSSGGNTEAFF
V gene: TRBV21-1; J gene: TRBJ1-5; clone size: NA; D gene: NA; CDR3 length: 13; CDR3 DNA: TGTGCCAGAGTGCGACAGGGGCATCAGCCCCAGCATTTT; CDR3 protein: CARVRQGHQPQHF
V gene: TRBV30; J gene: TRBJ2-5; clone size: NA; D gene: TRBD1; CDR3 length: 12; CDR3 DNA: TGTGCCTGGAGTCGACAGGGAGAGACCCAGTACTTC; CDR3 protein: CAWSRQGETQYF
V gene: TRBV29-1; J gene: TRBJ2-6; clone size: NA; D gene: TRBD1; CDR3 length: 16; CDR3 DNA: TGCAGCGTGGGACAGGGATTTAGCTCTGGGGCCAACGTCCTGACTTTC; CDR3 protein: CSVGQGFSSGANVLTF
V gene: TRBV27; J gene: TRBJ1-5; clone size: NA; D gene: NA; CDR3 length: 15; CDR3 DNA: TGTGCCAGCAGCCAAACAGGTTATAGCAATCAGCCCCAGCATTTT; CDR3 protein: CASSQTGYSNQPQHF
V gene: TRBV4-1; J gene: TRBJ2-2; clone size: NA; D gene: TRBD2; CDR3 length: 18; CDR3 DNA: TGCGCCAGCAGCCAAGTGGGTTCGGGGGGGCCAAACACCGGGGAGCTGTTTTTT; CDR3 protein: CASSQVGSGGPNTGELFF
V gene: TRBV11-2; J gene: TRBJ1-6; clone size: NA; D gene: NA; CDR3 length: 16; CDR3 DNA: TGTGCCAGCAGCTTAGCCGGGGTAGGGAGTAATTCACCCCTCCACTTT; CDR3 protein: CASSLAGVGSNSPLHF
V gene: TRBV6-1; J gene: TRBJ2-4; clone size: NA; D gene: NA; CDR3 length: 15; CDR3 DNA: TGTGCCAGCAGTGAACAACAGGGTGCCAAAAACATTCAGTACTTC; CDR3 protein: CASSEQQGAKNIQYF
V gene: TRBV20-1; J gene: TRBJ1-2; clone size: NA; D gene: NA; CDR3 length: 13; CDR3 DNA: TGCAGTGCTAGTGCGGCGGGTTACTATGGCTACACCTTC; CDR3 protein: CSASAAGYYGYTF
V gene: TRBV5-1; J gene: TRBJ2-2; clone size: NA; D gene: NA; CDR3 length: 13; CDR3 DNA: TGCGCCAGCAAGACACTTAACACCGGGGAGCTGTTTTTT; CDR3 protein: CASKTLNTGELFF
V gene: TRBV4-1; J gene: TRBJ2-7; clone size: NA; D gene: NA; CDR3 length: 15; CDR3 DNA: TGCGCCAGCAGCCAGTCTCCGACGGGGACCTACGAGCAGTACTTC; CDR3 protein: CASSQSPTGTYEQYF
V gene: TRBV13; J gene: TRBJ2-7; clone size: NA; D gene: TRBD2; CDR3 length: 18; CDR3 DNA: TGTGCCAGCAGCATTACTAGCGGGGGGGCCGGATGGCCCTACGAGCAGTACTTC; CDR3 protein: CASSITSGGAGWPYEQYF
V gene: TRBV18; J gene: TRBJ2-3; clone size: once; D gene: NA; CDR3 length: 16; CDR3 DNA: TGTGCCAGCTCACCATCGGGAGGGGGCCCCACAGATACGCAGTATTTT; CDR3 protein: CASSPSGGGPTDTQYF
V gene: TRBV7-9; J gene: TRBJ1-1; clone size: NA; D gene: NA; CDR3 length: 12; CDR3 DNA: TGTGCCAGCAGCGCGAGGGTCACTGAAGCTTTCTTT; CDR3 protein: CASSARVTEAFF
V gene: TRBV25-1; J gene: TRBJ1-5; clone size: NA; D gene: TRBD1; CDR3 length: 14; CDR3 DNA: TGTGCCAGCAGTGACTCAGGGGGCGGTCAGCCCCAGCATTTT; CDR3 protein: CASSDSGGGQPQHF
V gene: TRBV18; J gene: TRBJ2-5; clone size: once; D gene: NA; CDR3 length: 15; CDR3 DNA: TGTGCCAGCTCACCGGGTGTAGCCAGGGAAGAGACCCAGTACTTC; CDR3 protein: CASSPGVAREETQYF
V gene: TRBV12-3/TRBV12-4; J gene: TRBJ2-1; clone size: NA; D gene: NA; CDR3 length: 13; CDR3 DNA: TGTGCCAGCAGTTTCACAGGGTACAATGAGCAGTTCTTC; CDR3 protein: CASSFTGYNEQFF
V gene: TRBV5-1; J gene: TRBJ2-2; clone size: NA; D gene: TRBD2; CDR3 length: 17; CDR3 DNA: TGCGCCAGCAGACCTCCTAGCGGGGGGACGAACACCGGGGAGCTGTTTTTT; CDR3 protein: CASRPPSGGTNTGELFF
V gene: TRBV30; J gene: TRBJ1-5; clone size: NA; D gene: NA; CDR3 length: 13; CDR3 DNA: TGTGCCTGGAGTGCCGACAGCCAGCAGCCCCAGCATTTT; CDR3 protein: CAWSADSQQPQHF
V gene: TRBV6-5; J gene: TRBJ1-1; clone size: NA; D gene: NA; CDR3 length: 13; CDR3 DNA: TGTGCCAGCACGGACAGTCCGAACACTGAAGCTTTCTTT; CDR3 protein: CASTDSPNTEAFF
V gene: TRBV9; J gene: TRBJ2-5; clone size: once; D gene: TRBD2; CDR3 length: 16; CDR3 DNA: TGTGCCAGCAGCGGGTTAGCGGGGGGGCCAGGTGAGACCCAGTACTTC; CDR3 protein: CASSGLAGGPGETQYF
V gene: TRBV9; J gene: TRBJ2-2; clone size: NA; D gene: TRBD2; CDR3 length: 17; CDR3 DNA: TGTGCCAGCAGCGTAGTACCGGGACCGGGGGGCACCGGGGAGCTGTTTTTT; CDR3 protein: CASSVVPGPGGTGELFF
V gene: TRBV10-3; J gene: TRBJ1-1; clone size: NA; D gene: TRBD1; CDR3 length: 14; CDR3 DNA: TGTGCCATCAAGACAGGACAGGGCAACACTGAAGCTTTCTTT; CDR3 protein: CAIKTGQGNTEAFF
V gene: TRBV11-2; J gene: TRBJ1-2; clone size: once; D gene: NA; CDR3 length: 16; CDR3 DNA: TGTGCCAGCAGCTTAGATCGCGCCGCATCAACCTATGGCTACACCTTC; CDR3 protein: CASSLDRAASTYGYTF
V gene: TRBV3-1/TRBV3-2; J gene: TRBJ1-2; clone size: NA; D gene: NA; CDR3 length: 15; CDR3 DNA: TGTGCCAGCAGCCAAGACGCGGGGTTTAACTATGGCTACACCTTC; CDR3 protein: CASSQDAGFNYGYTF
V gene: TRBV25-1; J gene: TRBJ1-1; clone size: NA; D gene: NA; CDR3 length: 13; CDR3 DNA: TGTGCCAGCAGCCTTCCGGGGAACACTGAAGCTTTCTTT; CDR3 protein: CASSLPGNTEAFF
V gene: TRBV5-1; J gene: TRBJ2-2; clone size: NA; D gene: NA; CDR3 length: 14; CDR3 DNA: TGCGCCAGCAGCTTCACGGTGAACACCGGGGAGCTGTTTTTT; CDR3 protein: CASSFTVNTGELFF
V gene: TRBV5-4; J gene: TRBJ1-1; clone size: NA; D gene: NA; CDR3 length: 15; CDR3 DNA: TGTGCCAGCAGCTTGGAATCACAGTTGAACACTGAAGCTTTCTTT; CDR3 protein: CASSLESQLNTEAFF
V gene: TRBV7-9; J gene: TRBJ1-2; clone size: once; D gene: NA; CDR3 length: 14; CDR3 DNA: TGTGCCAGCAGCTTGGCCGTTACTAACTATGGCTACACCTTC; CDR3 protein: CASSLAVTNYGYTF
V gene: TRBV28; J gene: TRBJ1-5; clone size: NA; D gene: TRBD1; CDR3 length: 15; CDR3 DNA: TGTGCCAGCAGTTTGCACAGGGGGCACGGTCAGCCCCAGCATTTT; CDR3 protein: CASSLHRGHGQPQHF
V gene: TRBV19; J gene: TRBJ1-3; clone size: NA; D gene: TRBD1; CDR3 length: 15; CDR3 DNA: TGTGCCAGTAGGGGGACAGTGGGCTCTGGAAACACCATATATTTT; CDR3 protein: CASRGTVGSGNTIYF
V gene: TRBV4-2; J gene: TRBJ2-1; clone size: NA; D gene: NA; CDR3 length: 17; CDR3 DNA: TGTGCCAGCAGCCAGCCACAGGGATCCAGCTCCTACAATGAGCAGTTCTTC; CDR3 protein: CASSQPQGSSSYNEQFF
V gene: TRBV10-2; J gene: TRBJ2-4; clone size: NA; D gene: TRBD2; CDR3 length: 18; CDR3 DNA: TGCGCCAGCACCCCGCCGGGGATAGCGGGGGGGCCTGTGAACATTCAGTACTTC; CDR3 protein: CASTPPGIAGGPVNIQYF
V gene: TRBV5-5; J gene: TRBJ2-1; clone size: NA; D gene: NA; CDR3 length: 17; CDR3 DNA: TGTGCCAGCAGCTTGAAGCGTATTACAGGGCTCTACAATGAGCAGTTCTTC; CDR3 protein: CASSLKRITGLYNEQFF
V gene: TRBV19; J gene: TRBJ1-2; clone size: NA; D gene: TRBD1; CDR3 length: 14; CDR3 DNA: TGTGCCAGTAGTAACGACAGGGGTAACTATGGCTACACCTTC; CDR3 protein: CASSNDRGNYGYTF